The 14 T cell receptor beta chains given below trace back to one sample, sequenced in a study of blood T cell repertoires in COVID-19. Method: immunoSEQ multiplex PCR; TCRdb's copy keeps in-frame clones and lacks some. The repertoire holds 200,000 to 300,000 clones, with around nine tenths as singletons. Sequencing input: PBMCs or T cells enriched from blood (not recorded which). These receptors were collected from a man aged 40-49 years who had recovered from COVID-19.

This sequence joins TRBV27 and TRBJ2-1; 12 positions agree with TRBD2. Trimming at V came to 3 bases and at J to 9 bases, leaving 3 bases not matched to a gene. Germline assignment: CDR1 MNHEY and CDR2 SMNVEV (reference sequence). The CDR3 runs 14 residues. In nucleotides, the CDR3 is TGTGCCAGCAGTTTGACTAGCGGGGGTAGTGAGCAGTTCTTC. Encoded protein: CASSLTSGGSEQFF.

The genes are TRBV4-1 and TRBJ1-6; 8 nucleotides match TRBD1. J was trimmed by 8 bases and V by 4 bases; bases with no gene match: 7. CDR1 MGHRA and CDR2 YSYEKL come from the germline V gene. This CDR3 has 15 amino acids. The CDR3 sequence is CASSLTQGADSPLHF. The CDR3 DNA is TGCGCCAGCAGCCTAACGCAGGGGGCGGATTCACCCCTCCACTTT.

In nucleotides, the CDR3 is TGTGCCAGCAGCTTCAGGGGTAACAATAATTCACCCCTCCACTTT. Its translation: CASSFRGNNNSPLHF. The chain has TRBV7-9 and TRBJ1-6, with D tentatively TRBD1 (6 bases). This CDR3 has 15 residues. V lost 3 bases and J 5 bases, leaving 11 bases between the germline ends. The germline V gene encodes CDR1 SEHNR and CDR2 FQNEAQ (reference sequence).

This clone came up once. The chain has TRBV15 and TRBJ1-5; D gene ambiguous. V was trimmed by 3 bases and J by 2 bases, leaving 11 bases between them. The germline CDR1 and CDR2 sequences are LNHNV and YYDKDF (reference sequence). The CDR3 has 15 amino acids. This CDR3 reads CATSRAFGRNQPQHF. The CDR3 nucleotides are TGTGCCACCAGCAGGGCTTTTGGTCGCAATCAGCCCCAGCATTTT.

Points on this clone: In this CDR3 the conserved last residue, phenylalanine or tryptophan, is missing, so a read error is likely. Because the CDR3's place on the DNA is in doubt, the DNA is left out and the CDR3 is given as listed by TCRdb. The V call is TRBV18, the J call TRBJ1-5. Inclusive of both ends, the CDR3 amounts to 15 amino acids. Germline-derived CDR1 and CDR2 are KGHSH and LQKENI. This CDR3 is CASSPEADQSAPLLL.

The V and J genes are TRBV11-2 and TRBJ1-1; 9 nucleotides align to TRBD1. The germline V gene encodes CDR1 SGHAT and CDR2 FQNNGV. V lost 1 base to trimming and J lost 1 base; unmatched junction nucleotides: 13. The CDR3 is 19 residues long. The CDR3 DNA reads TGTGCCAGCAGCTTAGTCCCGGGACAGGGACCAAGACCGAACACTGAAGCTTTCTTT. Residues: CASSLVPGQGPRPNTEAFF.

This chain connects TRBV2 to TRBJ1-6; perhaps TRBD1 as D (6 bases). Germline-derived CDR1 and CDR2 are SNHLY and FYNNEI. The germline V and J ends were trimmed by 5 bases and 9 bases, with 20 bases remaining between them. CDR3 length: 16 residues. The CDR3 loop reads CASSTNRQAGVSPLHF. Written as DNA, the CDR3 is TGTGCCAGCAGTACCAATCGACAGGCCGGAGTTTCACCCCTCCACTTT.

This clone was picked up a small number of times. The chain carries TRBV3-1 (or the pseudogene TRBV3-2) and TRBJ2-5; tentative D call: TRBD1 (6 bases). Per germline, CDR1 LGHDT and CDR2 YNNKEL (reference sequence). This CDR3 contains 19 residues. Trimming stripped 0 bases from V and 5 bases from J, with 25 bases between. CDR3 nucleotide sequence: TGTGCCAGCAGCCAAGATGTGGGGCAGGGGATAGGTCTCTCGGAGACCCAGTACTTC. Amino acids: CASSQDVGQGIGLSETQYF.

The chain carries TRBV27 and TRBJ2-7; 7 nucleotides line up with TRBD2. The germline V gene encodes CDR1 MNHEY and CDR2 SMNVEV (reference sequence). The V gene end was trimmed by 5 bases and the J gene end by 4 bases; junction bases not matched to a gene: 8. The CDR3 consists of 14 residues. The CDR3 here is CASSPLADLYEQYF. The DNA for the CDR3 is TGTGCCAGCAGTCCTCTAGCGGACTTATACGAGCAGTACTTC.

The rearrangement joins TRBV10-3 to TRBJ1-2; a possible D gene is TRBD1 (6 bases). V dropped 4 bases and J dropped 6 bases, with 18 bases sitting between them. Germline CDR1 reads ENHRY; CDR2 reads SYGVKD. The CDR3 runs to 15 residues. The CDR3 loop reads CAISVSGGASDGYTF. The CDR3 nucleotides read TGTGCCATCAGTGTATCGGGGGGCGCGTCTGATGGCTACACCTTC.

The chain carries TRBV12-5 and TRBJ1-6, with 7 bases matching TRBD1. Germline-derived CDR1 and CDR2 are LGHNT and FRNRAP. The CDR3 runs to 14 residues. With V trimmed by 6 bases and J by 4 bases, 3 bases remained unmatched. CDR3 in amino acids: CASGKTGYNSPLHF. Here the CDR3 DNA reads TGTGCTAGTGGAAAGACAGGGTATAATTCACCCCTCCACTTT.

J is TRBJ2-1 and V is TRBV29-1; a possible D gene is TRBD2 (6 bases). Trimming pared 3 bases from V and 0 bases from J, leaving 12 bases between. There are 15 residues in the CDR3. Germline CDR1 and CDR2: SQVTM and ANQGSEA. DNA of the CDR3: TGCAGCGTTGAGGGGGGAAGATCCTCCTACAATGAGCAGTTCTTC. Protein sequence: CSVEGGRSSYNEQFF.

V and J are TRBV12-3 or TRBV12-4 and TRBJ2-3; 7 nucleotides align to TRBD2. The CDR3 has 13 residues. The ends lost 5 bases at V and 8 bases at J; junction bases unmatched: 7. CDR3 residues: CASSIETSRTQYF. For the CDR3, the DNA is TGTGCCAGCAGTATAGAGACTAGCCGTACGCAGTATTTT.

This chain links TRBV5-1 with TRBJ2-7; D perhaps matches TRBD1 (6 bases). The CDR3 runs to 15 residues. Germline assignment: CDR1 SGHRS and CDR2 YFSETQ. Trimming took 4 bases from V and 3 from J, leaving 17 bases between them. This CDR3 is CASSPGYGGLYEQYF. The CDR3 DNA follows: TGCGCCAGCAGCCCCGGGTATGGGGGCCTCTACGAGCAGTACTTC.